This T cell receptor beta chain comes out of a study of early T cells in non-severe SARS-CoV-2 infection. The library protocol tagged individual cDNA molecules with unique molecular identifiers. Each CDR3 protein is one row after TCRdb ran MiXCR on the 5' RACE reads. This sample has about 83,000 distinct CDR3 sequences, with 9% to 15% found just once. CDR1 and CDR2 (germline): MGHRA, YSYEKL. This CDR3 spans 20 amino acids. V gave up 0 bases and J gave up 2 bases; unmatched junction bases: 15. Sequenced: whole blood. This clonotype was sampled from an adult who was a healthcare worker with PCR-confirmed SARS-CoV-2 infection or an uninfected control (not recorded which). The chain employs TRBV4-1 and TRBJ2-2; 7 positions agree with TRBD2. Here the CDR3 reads CASSQDGGFVGAGNTGELFF. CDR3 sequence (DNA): TGCGCCAGCAGCCAAGATGGGGGATTTGTCGGAGCGGGAAACACCGGGGAGCTGTTTTTT.